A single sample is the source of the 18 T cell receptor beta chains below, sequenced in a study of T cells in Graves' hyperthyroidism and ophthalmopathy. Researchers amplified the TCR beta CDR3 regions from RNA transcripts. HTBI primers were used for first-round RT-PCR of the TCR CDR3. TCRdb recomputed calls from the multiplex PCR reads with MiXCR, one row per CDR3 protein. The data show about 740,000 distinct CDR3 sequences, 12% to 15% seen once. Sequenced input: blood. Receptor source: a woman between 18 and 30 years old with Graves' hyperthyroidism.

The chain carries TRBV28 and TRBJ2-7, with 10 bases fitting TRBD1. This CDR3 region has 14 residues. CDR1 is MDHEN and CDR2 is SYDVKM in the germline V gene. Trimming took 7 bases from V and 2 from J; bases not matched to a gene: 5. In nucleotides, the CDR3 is TGTGCCAGCACTACCGGACAGGGGGCCTACGAGCAGTACTTC. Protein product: CASTTGQGAYEQYF.

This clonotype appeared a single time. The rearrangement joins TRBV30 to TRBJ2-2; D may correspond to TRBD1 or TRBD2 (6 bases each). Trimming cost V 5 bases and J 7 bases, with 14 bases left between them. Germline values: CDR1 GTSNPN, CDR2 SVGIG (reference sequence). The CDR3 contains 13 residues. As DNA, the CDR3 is TGTGCCTGGTATCCGGGGGCTAGCGGGGAGCTGTTTTTT. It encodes CAWYPGASGELFF.

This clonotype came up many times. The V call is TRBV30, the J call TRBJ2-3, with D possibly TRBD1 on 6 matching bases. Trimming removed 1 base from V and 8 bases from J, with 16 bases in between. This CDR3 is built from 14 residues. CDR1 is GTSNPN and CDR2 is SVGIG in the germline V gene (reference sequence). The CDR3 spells CAWSALRQAGTQYF. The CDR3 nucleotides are TGTGCCTGGAGTGCGCTCCGACAGGCGGGTACGCAGTATTTT. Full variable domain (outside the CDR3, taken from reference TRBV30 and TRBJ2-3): SQTIHQWPATLVQPVGSPLSLECTVEGTSNPNLYWYRQAAGRGLQLLFYSVGIGQISSEVPQNLSASRPQDRQFILSSKKLLLSDSGFYLCAWSALRQAGTQYFGPGTRLTVL.

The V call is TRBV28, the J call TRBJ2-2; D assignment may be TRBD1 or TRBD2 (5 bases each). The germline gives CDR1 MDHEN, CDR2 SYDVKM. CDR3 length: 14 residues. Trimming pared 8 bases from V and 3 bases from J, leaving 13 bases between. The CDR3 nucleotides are TGTGCCAGCGGGCTGGTGGGGGACACCGGGGAGCTGTTTTTT. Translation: CASGLVGDTGELFF.

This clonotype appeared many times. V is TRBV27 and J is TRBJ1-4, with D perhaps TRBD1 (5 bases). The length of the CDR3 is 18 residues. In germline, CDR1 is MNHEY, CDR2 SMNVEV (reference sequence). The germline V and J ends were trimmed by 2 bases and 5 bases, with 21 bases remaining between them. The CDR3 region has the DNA TGTGCCAGCAGTTTAGTTTACGCGGGAGCAGGGCGAAATGAAAAACTGTTTTTT. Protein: CASSLVYAGAGRNEKLFF.

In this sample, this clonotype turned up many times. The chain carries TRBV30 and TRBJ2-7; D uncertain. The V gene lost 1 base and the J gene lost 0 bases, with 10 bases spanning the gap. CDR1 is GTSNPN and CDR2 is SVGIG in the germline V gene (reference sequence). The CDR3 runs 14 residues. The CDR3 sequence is CAWSAPRFSYEQYF. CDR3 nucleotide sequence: TGTGCCTGGAGTGCCCCACGTTTCTCCTACGAGCAGTACTTC. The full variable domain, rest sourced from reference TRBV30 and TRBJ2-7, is SQTIHQWPATLVQPVGSPLSLECTVEGTSNPNLYWYRQAAGRGLQLLFYSVGIGQISSEVPQNLSASRPQDRQFILSSKKLLLSDSGFYLCAWSAPRFSYEQYFGPGTRLTVT.

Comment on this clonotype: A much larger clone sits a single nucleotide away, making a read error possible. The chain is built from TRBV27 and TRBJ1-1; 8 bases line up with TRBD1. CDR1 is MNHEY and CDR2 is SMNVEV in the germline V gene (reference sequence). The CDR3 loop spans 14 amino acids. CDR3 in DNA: TGTACCAGCAGTTTTCAGGGGGCGAACACTGAAGCTTTCTTT. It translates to CTSSFQGANTEAFF.

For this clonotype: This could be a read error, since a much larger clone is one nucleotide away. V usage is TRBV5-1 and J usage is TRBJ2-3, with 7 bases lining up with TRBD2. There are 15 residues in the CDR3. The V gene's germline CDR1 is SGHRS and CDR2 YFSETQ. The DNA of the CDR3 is TGCGCCATCAGCCTCAGCGGGATAAGCACAGATACGCAGTATTTT. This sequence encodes CAISLSGISTDTQYF.

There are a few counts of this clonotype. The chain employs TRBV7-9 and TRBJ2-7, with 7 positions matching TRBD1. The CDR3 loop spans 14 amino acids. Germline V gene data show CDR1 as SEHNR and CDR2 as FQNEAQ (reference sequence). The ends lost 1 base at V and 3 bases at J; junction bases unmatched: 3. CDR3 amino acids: CASSLVGGDYEQYF. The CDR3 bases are TGTGCCAGCAGCTTAGTAGGGGGCGACTACGAGCAGTACTTC.

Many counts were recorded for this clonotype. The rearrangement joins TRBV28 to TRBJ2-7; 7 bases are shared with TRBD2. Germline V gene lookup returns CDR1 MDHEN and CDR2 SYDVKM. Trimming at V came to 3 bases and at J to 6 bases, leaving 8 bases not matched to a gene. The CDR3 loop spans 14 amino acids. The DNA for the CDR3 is TGTGCCAGCAGTTTGGGACTAAAGGACGGCGAGCAGTACTTC. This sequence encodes CASSLGLKDGEQYF.

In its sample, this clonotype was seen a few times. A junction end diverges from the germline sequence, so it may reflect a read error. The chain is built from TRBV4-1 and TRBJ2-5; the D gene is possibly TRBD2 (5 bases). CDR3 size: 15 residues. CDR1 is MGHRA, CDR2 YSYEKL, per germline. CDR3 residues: CASSQDGMGEEAQYF. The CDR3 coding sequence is TGCGCCAGCAGCCAAGACGGGATGGGAGAAGAGGCCCAGTACTTC.

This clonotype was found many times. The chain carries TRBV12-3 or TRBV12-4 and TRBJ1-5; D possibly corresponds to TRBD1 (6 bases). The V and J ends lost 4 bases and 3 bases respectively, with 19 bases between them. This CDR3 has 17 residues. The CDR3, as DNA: TGTGCCAGCAGTTCGAGTGACAGGCCTGCCTCCAATCAGCCCCAGCATTTT. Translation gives CASSSSDRPASNQPQHF.

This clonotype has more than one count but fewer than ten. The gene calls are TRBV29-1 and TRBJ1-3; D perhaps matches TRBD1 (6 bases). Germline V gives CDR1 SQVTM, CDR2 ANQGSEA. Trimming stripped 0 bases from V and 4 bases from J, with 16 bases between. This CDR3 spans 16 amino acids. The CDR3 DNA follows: TGCAGCGTTGAAGAAGGGTCCGGGGGGCTCGGAAACACCATATATTTT. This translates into CSVEEGSGGLGNTIYF.

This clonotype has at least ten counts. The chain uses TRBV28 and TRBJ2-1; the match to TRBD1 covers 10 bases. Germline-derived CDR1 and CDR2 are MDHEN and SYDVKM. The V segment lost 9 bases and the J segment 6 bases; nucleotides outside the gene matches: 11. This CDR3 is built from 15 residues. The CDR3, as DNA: TGTGCCAGTTCAAAAGCGGGACAGGGGATCAATGAGCAGTTCTTC. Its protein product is CASSKAGQGINEQFF.

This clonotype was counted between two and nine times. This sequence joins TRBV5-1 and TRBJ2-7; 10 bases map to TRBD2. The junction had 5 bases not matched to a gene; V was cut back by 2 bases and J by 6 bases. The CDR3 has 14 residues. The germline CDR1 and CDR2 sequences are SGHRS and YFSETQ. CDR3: CASSFIAGGVEQYF. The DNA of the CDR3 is TGCGCCAGCAGCTTTATAGCGGGAGGCGTCGAGCAGTACTTC. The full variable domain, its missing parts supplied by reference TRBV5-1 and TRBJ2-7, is KAGVTQTPRYLIKTRGQQVTLSCSPISGHRSVSWYQQTPGQGLQFLFEYFSETQRNKGNFPGRFSGRQFSNSRSEMNVSTLELGDSALYLCASSFIAGGVEQYFGPGTRLTVT.

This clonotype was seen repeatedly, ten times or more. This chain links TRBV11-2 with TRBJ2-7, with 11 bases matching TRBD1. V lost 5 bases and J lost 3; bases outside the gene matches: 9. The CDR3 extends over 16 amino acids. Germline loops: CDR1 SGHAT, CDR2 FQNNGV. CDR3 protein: CASSLAPDRGLYEQYF. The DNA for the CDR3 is TGTGCCAGCAGCCTAGCTCCGGACAGGGGGCTCTACGAGCAGTACTTC.

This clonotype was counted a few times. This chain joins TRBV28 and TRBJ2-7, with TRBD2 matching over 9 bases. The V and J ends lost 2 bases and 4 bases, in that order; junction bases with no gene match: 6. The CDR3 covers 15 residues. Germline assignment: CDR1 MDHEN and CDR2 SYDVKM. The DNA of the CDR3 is TGTGCCAGCAGTTTACAGGGACTAGCAGTGTACGAGCAGTACTTC. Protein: CASSLQGLAVYEQYF.

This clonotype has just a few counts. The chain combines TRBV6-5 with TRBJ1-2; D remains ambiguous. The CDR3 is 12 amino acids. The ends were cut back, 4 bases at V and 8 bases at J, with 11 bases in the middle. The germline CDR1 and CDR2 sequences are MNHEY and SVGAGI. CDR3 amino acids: CASSSQMSGYTF. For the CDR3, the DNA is TGTGCCAGCAGTTCCCAAATGAGCGGCTACACCTTC.